This T cell receptor (beta chain) was observed in a study of T-cell reconstitution after alpha-beta-depleted transplantation in children. The CDR3 is 18 residues long. CDR1 is LGHNA, CDR2 YSLEER, per germline. V dropped 0 bases and J dropped 3; count of bases not matched to a gene: 9. Library preparation (for TCRbeta) was performed with unique molecular identifiers. MiXCR, applied by TCRdb to the PCR reads, yields one record per CDR3 protein. The sample shows about 480,000 distinct CDR3 sequences, under 15% of them seen only once. There are many counts of this clonotype. The genes are TRBV4-3 and TRBJ2-3, with 10 bases identical to TRBD2. This clonotype originated in a human donor who donated a stem cell graft to a child with combined immunodeficiency. This specimen was PBMCs from the stem cell graft donor, taken from the stem cell graft. The CDR3 is CASSQDVLAGSWTDTQYF. The DNA of the CDR3 is TGCGCCAGCAGCCAAGATGTACTAGCGGGGAGCTGGACAGATACGCAGTATTTT.